These 29 T cell receptor beta chains came from one sample sequenced in a study of cytomegalovirus exposure and HLA in healthy donors (dated by TCRdb to 2015 to 2018). The method behind the library was the immunoSEQ multiplex PCR assay. The multiplex PCR relied on a mix of 60 forward primers for TCR Vbeta segments and 13 reverse primers for TCR Jbeta segments. TCRdb carries this immuneACCESS record with in-frame sequences only. Its versions omit some clonotypes, under half of them owing to an unresolved V gene in the studies checked, with the rest unexplained. This sample comprises around 98,000 clones, nearly 80% of them detected only once. The ten largest account for over 3% of the sample. The sample taken for sequencing was PBMCs. The receptors originated from a woman aged 40 to 49 in good health and CMV-seronegative.

For this clone: A read error may produce the germline difference seen at one junction end. V usage is TRBV7-2 and J usage is TRBJ1-2; 9 nucleotides agree with TRBD1. The CDR3 extends over 13 amino acids. Germline values: CDR1 SGHTA, CDR2 FQGNSA. This CDR3 reads CASSSGTGYGYPF. The DNA for the CDR3 is TGTGCCAGCAGCTCCGGGACAGGGTATGGCTACCCCTTC.

The V and J genes are TRBV30 and TRBJ1-1; weak D call: TRBD1 (5 bases). This CDR3 has 11 amino acids. V lost 1 base to trimming and J lost 11 bases, with 11 bases between them. The V gene's germline CDR1 is GTSNPN and CDR2 SVGIG (reference sequence). The CDR3 sequence: CAWSEGIDAFF. The CDR3 region has the DNA TGTGCCTGGAGTGAGGGGATAGATGCTTTCTTT.

The rearrangement uses TRBV7-9 and TRBJ1-1; D not resolved. Germline values: CDR1 SEHNR, CDR2 FQNEAQ (reference sequence). The CDR3 consists of 14 residues. Trimming shortened V by 0 bases and J by 0 bases, and 5 bases separated the two germline ends. The CDR3 protein is CASSLAQMNTEAFF. The CDR3, as DNA: TGTGCCAGCAGCTTAGCACAGATGAACACTGAAGCTTTCTTT.

The chain couples TRBV11-2 to TRBJ1-1; TRBD1 matches 7 bases. Germline lookup yields CDR1 SGHAT and CDR2 FQNNGV. V shed 1 base, J shed 4 bases, and the junction held 3 bases outside the gene matches. The CDR3 has 14 amino acids. The CDR3 coding sequence is TGTGCCAGCAGCTTAGGACAGGGATTCACTGAAGCTTTCTTT. As protein: CASSLGQGFTEAFF.

The CDR3: CASSFRGLAGGRRQETQYF. DNA for the CDR3: TGTGCCAGCAGCTTCCGGGGGCTAGCGGGGGGTAGACGGCAAGAGACCCAGTACTTC. The chain joins TRBV5-4 to TRBJ2-5, with 11 bases fitting TRBD2. V was pared by 2 bases and J by 2 bases, with 14 bases of the junction left unmatched. CDR3 length equals 19 residues. Germline V gives CDR1 SGHNT, CDR2 YYREEE (reference sequence).

V and J are TRBV30 and TRBJ1-1; D uncertain. The germline V gene has CDR1 GTSNPN and CDR2 SVGIG (reference sequence). CDR3 length: 12 residues. V was pared by 5 bases and J by 1 base, with 8 bases between. CDR3 DNA sequence: TGTGCCTGGGTCAGGAAGAACACTGAAGCTTTCTTT. Encoded protein: CAWVRKNTEAFF.

This clone showed up just once. The chain links TRBV6-1 to TRBJ1-2; D is unclear. This CDR3 is 15 amino acids long. Germline V lookup: CDR1 MNHNS, CDR2 SASEGT. The ends were cut back, 2 bases at V and 1 base at J, with 11 bases in the middle. CDR3 protein: CASSENFGVNYGYTF. DNA for the CDR3: TGTGCCAGCAGTGAAAATTTCGGAGTTAACTATGGCTACACCTTC.

V gene TRBV18 combines with J gene TRBJ1-1; TRBD1 matches at 10 bases. Germline V gene data show CDR1 as KGHSH and CDR2 as LQKENI. CDR3 length equals 16 residues. V shed 6 bases, J shed 3 bases, and the junction held 10 bases outside the gene matches. The CDR3 loop reads CASSALGQGIDTEAFF. The CDR3 DNA sequence: TGTGCCAGCTCCGCTTTGGGACAGGGGATTGACACTGAAGCTTTCTTT. Full variable domain (remainder filled in from reference TRBV18 and TRBJ1-1): NAGVMQNPRHLVRRRGQEARLRCSPMKGHSHVYWYRQLPEEGLKFMVYLQKENIIDESGMPKERFSAEFPKEGPSILRIQQVVRGDSAAYFCASSALGQGIDTEAFFGQGTRLTVV.

This chain links TRBV4-3 with TRBJ2-3, with TRBD2 identical over 12 bases. Trimming took 0 bases from V and 4 from J; bases not matched to a gene: 11. Germline V gene sequence: CDR1 LGHNA, CDR2 YSLEER. The CDR3 extends over 19 amino acids. In DNA form, the CDR3 reads TGCGCCAGCAGCCAAGATGGTGCTAGCGGGGGGGTATTCCCAGATACGCAGTATTTT. As protein: CASSQDGASGGVFPDTQYF.

V and J are TRBV7-3 and TRBJ2-2; 9 positions match TRBD1. This CDR3 has 16 residues. V lost 3 bases, J lost 4 bases, and 6 bases stayed unmatched. CDR1 and CDR2 (germline): SGHTA, FQGTGA. Here the CDR3 reads CASSFTGGGTTGELFF. CDR3 coding DNA: TGTGCCAGCAGCTTCACAGGGGGCGGTACCACCGGGGAGCTGTTTTTT.

This sequence joins TRBV19 and TRBJ1-2; 9 bases map to TRBD1. V was clipped by 8 bases and J by 7 bases; unmatched bases: 8. Germline V CDR1 and CDR2: LNHDA, SQIVND (reference sequence). The CDR3 contains 13 residues. The CDR3 coding sequence is TGTGCCAGTGGACAGGGGACAAGCGGTGGCTACACCTTC. Translating it yields CASGQGTSGGYTF. The variable domain in full, completed from reference TRBV19 and TRBJ1-2, reads DGGITQSPKYLFRKEGQNVTLSCEQNLNHDAMYWYRQDPGQGLRLIYYSQIVNDFQKGDIAEGYSVSREKKESFPLTVTSAQKNPTAFYLCASGQGTSGGYTFGSGTRLTVV.

V is TRBV4-3 and J is TRBJ1-1; possible D gene TRBD1, 6 bases. The ends were cut back, 2 bases at V and 3 bases at J, with 10 bases in the middle. Per germline, CDR1 LGHNA and CDR2 YSLEER. This CDR3 has 14 amino acids. For the CDR3, the DNA is TGCGCCAGCAGCCAAACTAACAGGGACACTGAAGCTTTCTTT. Amino acid sequence: CASSQTNRDTEAFF.

The chain carries TRBV11-3 and TRBJ2-7; 9 nucleotides align to TRBD1. Germline V gives CDR1 SGHNT, CDR2 YENEEA. CDR3 length equals 16 residues. Losses at the gene ends were 4 bases for V and 4 bases for J; bases not matched to a gene: 11. In DNA, the CDR3 is TGTGCCAGCAGCTCGCCTTGGACAGGGGAAACTTACGAGCAGTACTTC. Translation gives CASSSPWTGETYEQYF.

The rearrangement uses TRBV7-2 and TRBJ1-5; 7 bases agree with TRBD1. CDR1 SGHTA and CDR2 FQGNSA come from the germline V gene. The length of the CDR3 is 14 residues. Trimming took 5 bases from V and 7 from J; bases not matched to a gene: 8. In DNA form, the CDR3 reads TGTGCCAGCAGCCCCCGACAGGGAGGCCAGCCCCAGCATTTT. Protein product: CASSPRQGGQPQHF. Complete variable domain (other parts from reference TRBV7-2 and TRBJ1-5): GAGVSQSPSNKVTEKGKDVELRCDPISGHTALYWYRQSLGQGLEFLIYFQGNSAPDKSGLPSDRFSAERTGGSVSTLTIQRTQQEDSAVYLCASSPRQGGQPQHFGDGTRLSIL.

The V gene is TRBV9, the J gene TRBJ1-3, with 8 bases identical to TRBD1. The V and J ends lost 3 bases and 4 bases, in that order; junction bases with no gene match: 3. The germline gives CDR1 SGDLS, CDR2 YYNGEE. CDR3 length: 14 amino acids. CDR3 sequence: CASSATGAGNTIYF. CDR3 DNA: TGTGCCAGCAGCGCGACAGGGGCCGGAAACACCATATATTTT.

The V gene is TRBV10-3, the J gene TRBJ2-7; no clear D. Germline assignment: CDR1 ENHRY and CDR2 SYGVKD. Between the trimmed V and J ends, which lost 0 bases and 2 bases, there was a span of 8 bases. The CDR3 runs 14 residues. In DNA form, the CDR3 reads TGTGCCATCAGTGAGTCGGGCAGTACCTACGAGCAGTACTTC. It specifies CAISESGSTYEQYF.

The rearrangement links TRBV7-3 to TRBJ1-2, with TRBD1 matching over 11 bases. This CDR3 region has 16 residues. V lost 2 bases to trimming and J lost 4 bases; unmatched junction nucleotides: 6. Germline CDR1 SGHTA, CDR2 FQGTGA. In DNA, the CDR3 is TGTGCCAGCAGCTTATCCGGGACAGGGGGTACCTATGGCTACACCTTC. It translates to CASSLSGTGGTYGYTF.

The chain uses TRBV4-1 and TRBJ2-2, with 11 nucleotides matching TRBD2. Trimming cost V 3 bases and J 4 bases; bases outside gene matches: 1. The CDR3 totals 15 residues. CDR1 and CDR2 from the germline V gene are MGHRA and YSYEKL. CDR3 region: CASSHSGGATGELFF. In DNA, the CDR3 is TGCGCCAGCAGCCATAGCGGGGGGGCCACCGGGGAGCTGTTTTTT.

V usage is TRBV15 and J usage is TRBJ2-7, with a possible D match to TRBD1 (5 bases). The CDR3 covers 15 residues. V dropped 0 bases and J dropped 4 bases, with 13 bases sitting between them. Germline V gene data show CDR1 as LNHNV and CDR2 as YYDKDF (reference sequence). CDR3 nucleotides: TGTGCCACCAGCAGAGATCACCAGGGCCTTTACGAGCAGTACTTC. This codes for CATSRDHQGLYEQYF.

The chain carries TRBV4-2 and TRBJ2-2, with 10 bases identical to TRBD1. The CDR3 contains 19 residues. Germline V gives CDR1 LGHNA, CDR2 YNFKEQ. Trimming removed 0 bases from V and 7 bases from J; junction bases left unmatched: 14. The CDR3 region is CASSQDFWAGTGEIGELFF. The CDR3 DNA follows: TGTGCCAGCAGCCAAGATTTTTGGGCCGGGACAGGGGAGATCGGGGAGCTGTTTTTT.

The CDR3 region is CASSSVPGQVNYEQYF. In DNA, the CDR3 is TGCGCCAGCAGCTCTGTCCCGGGACAGGTAAACTACGAGCAGTACTTC. This sequence joins TRBV5-1 and TRBJ2-5; 8 bases are shared with TRBD1. With the DNA end fitting TRBJ2-7 better, the J assignment may be wrong. This CDR3 has 16 amino acids. Germline loops: CDR1 SGHRS, CDR2 YFSETQ.

V and J are TRBV27 and TRBJ1-1; D not certain. This CDR3 contains 17 residues. Germline CDR1 reads MNHEY; CDR2 reads SMNVEV (reference sequence). The germline V and J ends were trimmed by 5 bases and 4 bases, with 23 bases remaining between them. In nucleotides, the CDR3 is TGTGCCAGCAGTATGGCGGGGAAGGCCTTGCTCTCCACTGAAGCTTTCTTT. Amino acid sequence: CASSMAGKALLSTEAFF.

The rearrangement joins TRBV7-8 to TRBJ1-5, with a weak D call TRBD1 (5 bases). The CDR3 covers 15 residues. V gave up 2 bases and J gave up 3 bases, with 11 bases separating them. CDR1 is SGHVS, CDR2 FQNEAQ, per germline. The CDR3 DNA reads as TGTGCCAGCAGCTTATTTCAGGGCCCCAATCAGCCCCAGCATTTT. It translates to CASSLFQGPNQPQHF.

The chain employs TRBV5-1 and TRBJ2-7; 7 bases match TRBD1. With V trimmed by 3 bases and J by 9 bases, 9 bases remained unmatched. The CDR3 extends over 13 amino acids. Germline V gives CDR1 SGHRS, CDR2 YFSETQ. This CDR3 is CASSSEQGFGQYF. The CDR3 DNA reads as TGCGCCAGCAGCTCTGAACAGGGGTTCGGGCAGTACTTC.

V usage is TRBV9 and J usage is TRBJ2-7, with D tentatively TRBD2 (5 bases). CDR1 is SGDLS, CDR2 YYNGEE, per germline. V was cut by 3 bases and J by 2 bases, with 12 bases left in between. This CDR3 is built from 14 residues. CDR3 protein: CASSAATRPYEQYF. The CDR3 DNA reads TGTGCCAGCAGCGCCGCCACTAGACCCTACGAGCAGTACTTC.

This clone was found once. The chain joins TRBV2 to TRBJ2-1, with 10 bases that match TRBD2. Per germline, CDR1 SNHLY and CDR2 FYNNEI. The V and J ends lost 5 bases and 6 bases, in that order; junction bases with no gene match: 7. This CDR3 is 15 amino acids long. The CDR3 sequence is CASSSLAGAINEQFF. The CDR3 DNA sequence: TGTGCCAGCAGTTCGCTAGCGGGGGCCATCAATGAGCAGTTCTTC.

This clone turned up a few times. The chain joins TRBV6-1 to TRBJ2-7; TRBD1 matches at 8 bases. Germline CDR1 is MNHNS and CDR2 is SASEGT. V gave up 6 bases and J gave up 3 bases; unmatched junction bases: 7. The length of the CDR3 is 14 residues. The CDR3 region is CASRSIGTGYEQYF. In DNA, the CDR3 is TGTGCCAGCAGGAGTATAGGGACAGGCTACGAGCAGTACTTC.

The chain joins TRBV4-1 to TRBJ1-5; D is unresolved. Looked up from germline, CDR1 is MGHRA and CDR2 is YSYEKL. The CDR3 is made up of 17 amino acids. Trimming left V 3 bases short and J 9 bases short, with 24 bases between. The CDR3 region is CASSQGEDGVRWGPQHF. The CDR3 DNA is TGCGCCAGCAGCCAGGGAGAAGATGGGGTGCGGTGGGGGCCCCAGCATTTT.

The V gene is TRBV4-3, the J gene TRBJ1-1; 9 positions agree with TRBD1. The ends lost 4 bases at V and 5 bases at J; junction bases unmatched: 2. Germline V CDR1 and CDR2: LGHNA, YSLEER. This CDR3 has 13 residues. The CDR3 is CASSLTGGTEAFF. The CDR3 region has the DNA TGCGCCAGCAGCCTGACAGGGGGAACTGAAGCTTTCTTT.